A single sample is the source of the 31 T cell receptor beta chains below, sequenced in a study of T-cell reconstitution after alpha-beta-depleted transplantation in children. For TCRbeta, the library was prepared with unique molecular identifiers. TCRdb fed the PCR reads into MiXCR, producing one record per CDR3 protein. This table has approximately 350,000 distinct CDR3 sequences, about 9.4% appearing once. Sequenced material: PBMCs from the stem cell graft donor, taken from the stem cell graft. The receptors originated from a human donor who donated a stem cell graft to a child with acute lymphoblastic leukemia.

The chain carries TRBV12-3 or TRBV12-4 and TRBJ1-2, with D unclear. Trimming took 0 bases from V and 4 from J, leaving 12 bases between them. The CDR3 has 15 residues. CDR3 loop: CASSLARVVGYGYTF. The CDR3 nucleotides are TGTGCCAGCAGTTTAGCGCGGGTCGTGGGCTATGGCTACACCTTC.

This clonotype occurred many times. The chain recombines TRBV7-9 with TRBJ2-5; D call uncertain. Trimming left V 5 bases short and J 2 bases short, with 12 bases between. The CDR3 consists of 14 residues. The germline V gene has CDR1 SEHNR and CDR2 FQNEAQ (reference sequence). CDR3 sequence reads: CASSLSAGQETQYF. The DNA for the CDR3 is TGTGCCAGCAGCCTCTCTGCCGGGCAAGAGACCCAGTACTTC.

This chain's CDR3 is CASSLVPTSGALNEQFF. The CDR3 DNA reads TGTGCCAGCAGCTTAGTTCCGACTAGCGGGGCCCTCAATGAGCAGTTCTTC. The chain carries TRBV7-2 and TRBJ2-1; TRBD2 agrees at 11 bases. V lost 1 base to trimming and J lost 6 bases; unmatched junction nucleotides: 8. This CDR3 has 17 residues. Germline assignment: CDR1 SGHTA and CDR2 FQGNSA.

V usage is TRBV7-9 and J usage is TRBJ2-3; 11 positions match TRBD1. Per germline, CDR1 SEHNR and CDR2 FQNEAQ (reference sequence). Germline trimming cut 4 bases from V and 3 bases from J; bases unmatched to any gene: 6. The CDR3 sequence is 16 residues long. The CDR3 reads CASSSRTGGLTDTQYF. The CDR3 DNA reads TGTGCCAGCAGCTCGCGGACAGGGGGCCTGACAGATACGCAGTATTTT. Drawing the rest from reference TRBV7-9 and TRBJ2-3, the complete variable domain is DTGVSQNPRHKITKRGQNVTFRCDPISEHNRLYWYRQTLGQGPEFLTYFQNEAQLEKSRLLSDRFSAERPKGSFSTLEIQRTEQGDSAMYLCASSSRTGGLTDTQYFGPGTRLTVL.

This clonotype was seen many times. The chain links TRBV4-3 to TRBJ2-5, with 13 bases that match TRBD2. CDR3 length: 16 residues. The germline gives CDR1 LGHNA, CDR2 YSLEER. After removal of 3 bases from V and 1 base from J, the junction contained 2 bases not matched to a gene. CDR3 protein: CASSQTSGRFQETQYF. The CDR3 bases are TGCGCCAGCAGCCAGACTAGCGGGAGGTTCCAAGAGACCCAGTACTTC.

The chain joins TRBV4-1 to TRBJ2-3, with D tentatively TRBD1 (5 bases). The germline V gene has CDR1 MGHRA and CDR2 YSYEKL. With 0 bases removed from V and 3 bases from J, the gap between germline ends came to 10 bases. The CDR3 is made up of 15 amino acids. CDR3 DNA sequence: TGCGCCAGCAGCCAAGAGGGGCGAGAGACAGATACGCAGTATTTT. This sequence encodes CASSQEGRETDTQYF.

The chain uses TRBV4-3 and TRBJ2-3; D may be TRBD1 (6 bases). The V and J ends lost 5 bases and 8 bases respectively, with 11 bases between them. This CDR3 is built from 12 residues. CDR1 is LGHNA, CDR2 YSLEER, per germline. CDR3 sequence: CASSDTGRTQYF. The CDR3 DNA follows: TGCGCCAGCAGCGATACAGGGCGTACGCAGTATTTT.

This clonotype was recorded at least ten times. The V call is TRBV6-2 or TRBV6-3, the J call TRBJ2-7; D is ambiguous. CDR1 is MNHEY and CDR2 is SVGEGT in the germline V gene. V was shortened by 2 bases and J by 1 base, with 3 bases between the two germline ends. The CDR3 has 12 residues. In DNA form, the CDR3 reads TGTGCCAGCAGTTACCCTTCCTACGAGCAGTACTTC. Translation gives CASSYPSYEQYF.

This chain uses TRBV12-3 or TRBV12-4 with TRBJ2-7; TRBD2 aligns across 10 bases. With 4 bases clipped from V and 0 bases from J, the junction kept 9 bases outside the gene matches. The CDR3 extends over 17 amino acids. CDR3 protein: CASSYGLAEQYSYEQYF. CDR3 sequence (DNA): TGTGCCAGCAGTTACGGACTAGCGGAACAATACTCCTACGAGCAGTACTTC.

This clonotype was counted many times. V usage is TRBV20-1 and J usage is TRBJ2-7; tentatively, D is TRBD1 or TRBD2 (5 bases each). V was trimmed by 2 bases and J by 3 bases, leaving 17 bases between them. The CDR3 spans 15 residues. Germline V gene lookup returns CDR1 DFQATT and CDR2 SNEGSKA (reference sequence). CDR3 loop: CSARTGLVGGYEQYF. For the CDR3, the DNA is TGCAGTGCTAGAACCGGCCTCGTTGGGGGCTACGAGCAGTACTTC.

This clonotype has a handful of counts. The chain links TRBV9 to TRBJ2-5, with 7 nucleotides matching TRBD2. From germline, CDR1 is SGDLS and CDR2 YYNGEE. This CDR3 region has 15 residues. The ends lost 0 bases at V and 5 bases at J; junction bases unmatched: 7. Written as DNA, the CDR3 is TGTGCCAGCAGCGTAGCTAGCGGCAGGGAGGAGACCCAGTACTTC. Protein: CASSVASGREETQYF. Full variable domain (rest looked up from reference TRBV9 and TRBJ2-5): DSGVTQTPKHLITATGQRVTLRCSPRSGDLSVYWYQQSLDQGLQFLIQYYNGEERAKGNILERFSAQQFPDLHSELNLSSLELGDSALYFCASSVASGREETQYFGPGTRLLVL.

This clonotype was detected many times. The V call is TRBV29-1, the J call TRBJ1-4; D perhaps matches TRBD1 (5 bases). The ends were cut back, 5 bases at V and 5 bases at J, with 12 bases in the middle. The CDR3 is 13 amino acids. Germline CDR1 SQVTM, CDR2 ANQGSEA. As DNA, the CDR3 is TGCAGCGTTCTAGGGGCGACCAATGAAAAACTGTTTTTT. Amino acid sequence: CSVLGATNEKLFF.

The chain links TRBV28 to TRBJ2-3; 11 bases are shared with TRBD2. Germline V gene sequence: CDR1 MDHEN, CDR2 SYDVKM. V gave up 11 bases and J gave up 4 bases; unmatched junction bases: 11. This CDR3 spans 15 amino acids. The CDR3 coding sequence is TGTGCCGCAACGTTAGCGGGAGGGCCCTCAGATACGCAGTATTTT. It codes for CAATLAGGPSDTQYF.

The chain couples TRBV7-8 to TRBJ2-1, with 7 bases matching TRBD2. Germline loops: CDR1 SGHVS, CDR2 FQNEAQ. This CDR3 is 15 amino acids long. V gave up 1 base and J gave up 6 bases; unmatched junction bases: 6. Written as DNA, the CDR3 is TGTGCCAGCAGCTTAGTTTTAGCGGGCCCCAATGAGCAGTTCTTC. Amino acids: CASSLVLAGPNEQFF.

This clonotype has ten or more counts. The chain recombines TRBV7-2 with TRBJ2-3; D is uncertain. The CDR3 sequence is 15 residues long. The germline V gene has CDR1 SGHTA and CDR2 FQGNSA. With 5 bases removed from V and 0 bases from J, the gap between germline ends came to 12 bases. The CDR3 sequence is CASSQYSTSTDTQYF. In DNA, the CDR3 is TGTGCCAGCAGCCAATACAGCACCAGCACAGATACGCAGTATTTT. Full variable domain (outside the CDR3, taken from reference TRBV7-2 and TRBJ2-3): GAGVSQSPSNKVTEKGKDVELRCDPISGHTALYWYRQSLGQGLEFLIYFQGNSAPDKSGLPSDRFSAERTGGSVSTLTIQRTQQEDSAVYLCASSQYSTSTDTQYFGPGTRLTVL.

This chain connects TRBV20-1 to TRBJ2-5; 8 bases line up with TRBD2. Trimming cost V 4 bases and J 5 bases; bases outside gene matches: 12. Germline assignment: CDR1 DFQATT and CDR2 SNEGSKA (reference sequence). There are 15 residues in the CDR3. The CDR3 DNA reads as TGCAGTGCTACCTACCCCCGGACTAGCTCGGAGACCCAGTACTTC. Translating it yields CSATYPRTSSETQYF.

This clonotype was observed many times. The V call is TRBV29-1, the J call TRBJ2-2, with 7 bases identical to TRBD1. The CDR3 contains 12 residues. J lost 6 bases, V lost 5 bases, and 3 bases had no gene match. Germline V gives CDR1 SQVTM, CDR2 ANQGSEA. The CDR3 coding sequence is TGCAGCGTTCTTACAGGGGCCGGGGAGCTGTTTTTT. It codes for CSVLTGAGELFF.

This clonotype was recorded a few times. CDR3 in amino acids: CASSPGGVSGANVLTF. The DNA for the CDR3 is TGTGCCAGCAGTCCCGGGGGAGTCTCTGGGGCCAACGTCCTGACTTTC. J is TRBJ2-6 and V is TRBV28; D is perhaps TRBD2 (6 bases). Germline CDR1 is MDHEN and CDR2 is SYDVKM. CDR3 length equals 16 residues. Trimming stripped 5 bases from V and 0 bases from J, with 11 bases between.

This rearrangement joins TRBV11-1 to TRBJ2-3; D is possibly TRBD2 (5 bases). The CDR3 totals 18 residues. Per germline, CDR1 SGHAT and CDR2 FQDESV (reference sequence). V gave up 1 base and J gave up 0 bases, with 17 bases separating them. CDR3 in amino acids: CASSLGARAETSTDTQYF. DNA of the CDR3: TGTGCCAGCAGCTTAGGGGCTCGAGCGGAGACTAGCACAGATACGCAGTATTTT.

The chain uses TRBV24-1 and TRBJ2-7, with D perhaps matching TRBD1 (6 bases). This CDR3 is 15 amino acids long. Trimming removed 5 bases at V and 0 bases at J, with 13 bases between. The germline V gene has CDR1 KGHDR and CDR2 SFDVKD. This CDR3 reads CATSVSSQGSYEQYF. As DNA, the CDR3 is TGTGCCACCAGTGTCTCTTCACAGGGCTCCTACGAGCAGTACTTC.

The sample holds a few counts of this clonotype. The rearrangement links TRBV12-3 or TRBV12-4 to TRBJ1-5, with D perhaps matching TRBD1 (5 bases). V was clipped by 5 bases and J by 4 bases, with 12 bases between them. This CDR3 has 14 residues. The CDR3 DNA reads as TGTGCCAGCAGTCTCCGGGACCGTAATCAGCCCCAGCATTTT. This gives the protein CASSLRDRNQPQHF.

The V gene is TRBV27, the J gene TRBJ2-7; TRBD2 matches 11 bases. The CDR3 has 19 amino acids. Per germline, CDR1 MNHEY and CDR2 SMNVEV (reference sequence). V trimming: 6 bases; J trimming: 0 bases; junction bases outside the gene matches: 16. CDR3 DNA: TGTGCCAGCAGGGTAGGCTCCGGGACTAGCGGCCCCAGCTCCTACGAGCAGTACTTC. Amino acids: CASRVGSGTSGPSSYEQYF.

Note on this clonotype: The germline gene is not matched at one end of the junction; a read error may be the cause. This rearrangement joins TRBV12-5 to TRBJ1-3; D is undetermined. In germline, CDR1 is LGHNT, CDR2 FRNRAP. The CDR3 totals 18 residues. CDR3 nucleotides: TGTGCTAGTGGTTTGCCAAAGACCCCCGGGAGCTCTGGAGACACCATATATTTT. Its translation: CASGLPKTPGSSGDTIYF.

This clonotype has only a few counts. V usage is TRBV5-6 and J usage is TRBJ2-5, with D tentatively TRBD2 (7 bases). V was pared by 4 bases and J by 1 base, with 17 bases between. From germline, CDR1 is SGHDT and CDR2 YYEEEE. The CDR3 consists of 16 residues. The CDR3 sequence is CASSRAGGRAQETQYF. In DNA, the CDR3 is TGTGCCAGCAGCCGGGCCGGGGGGCGCGCCCAAGAGACCCAGTACTTC.

The sample holds a few counts of this clonotype. This chain links TRBV7-2 with TRBJ2-3; 7 bases line up with TRBD2. CDR3 length equals 16 residues. Trimming cost V 0 bases and J 1 base; bases outside gene matches: 4. Germline CDR1 and CDR2: SGHTA and FQGNSA. This chain's CDR3 is CASSLASGMGTDTQYF. CDR3 sequence (DNA): TGTGCCAGCAGCTTAGCGAGCGGGATGGGCACAGATACGCAGTATTTT.

The J gene is TRBJ2-7, the V gene TRBV5-1, with a weak D call TRBD2 (5 bases). The CDR3 extends over 13 amino acids. The germline V gene has CDR1 SGHRS and CDR2 YFSETQ. Trimming pared 3 bases from V and 2 bases from J, leaving 9 bases between. DNA of the CDR3: TGCGCCAGCAGCTCGGACTGGACCTACGAGCAGTACTTC. Protein product: CASSSDWTYEQYF.

There are a few counts of this clonotype. The chain joins TRBV4-2 to TRBJ2-2, with D perhaps matching TRBD2 (6 bases). Trimming shortened V by 0 bases and J by 6 bases, and 11 bases separated the two germline ends. CDR3 length: 15 residues. The V gene's germline CDR1 is LGHNA and CDR2 YNFKEQ. The CDR3 is CASSQDRLDAGELFF. The CDR3 DNA sequence: TGTGCCAGCAGCCAAGATCGACTAGATGCCGGGGAGCTGTTTTTT.

This clonotype was counted between two and nine times. The CDR3, as DNA: TGTGCCAGCAGCTTAAGTTCCGGGAGTGGCGCAGATACGCAGTATTTT. Encoded protein: CASSLSSGSGADTQYF. The chain uses TRBV5-6 and TRBJ2-3; weak D call: TRBD2 (6 bases). Germline values: CDR1 SGHDT, CDR2 YYEEEE. Trimming cost V 2 bases and J 4 bases, with 17 bases left between them. The CDR3 is made up of 16 amino acids.

This chain joins TRBV12-3 or TRBV12-4 and TRBJ2-7, with 8 positions matching TRBD1. The CDR3 consists of 14 residues. The J segment lost 3 bases and the V segment lost 4 bases, leaving 5 bases of the junction unmatched. The CDR3 DNA sequence: TGTGCCAGCAGTTCCCGACAGGGGTACTACGAGCAGTACTTC. It codes for CASSSRQGYYEQYF.

This clonotype was detected only a few times. The CDR3 DNA follows: TGTGCCACCACGACCGGGACAGGGGGGACCCAGTACTTC. Translating gives CATTTGTGGTQYF. The chain recombines TRBV27 with TRBJ2-5, with 11 bases aligning to TRBD1. The junction had 8 bases not matched to a gene; V was cut back by 10 bases and J by 7 bases. Germline V lookup: CDR1 MNHEY, CDR2 SMNVEV (reference sequence). This CDR3 is 13 amino acids long.

The chain links TRBV29-1 to TRBJ2-7, with a tentative D call TRBD1 (5 bases). This CDR3 comprises 13 residues. V lost 4 bases and J lost 3, with 13 bases in between. Germline CDR1 reads SQVTM; CDR2 reads ANQGSEA. CDR3 loop: CSVASGHNYEQYF. CDR3 bases: TGCAGCGTTGCATCCGGACACAACTACGAGCAGTACTTC.